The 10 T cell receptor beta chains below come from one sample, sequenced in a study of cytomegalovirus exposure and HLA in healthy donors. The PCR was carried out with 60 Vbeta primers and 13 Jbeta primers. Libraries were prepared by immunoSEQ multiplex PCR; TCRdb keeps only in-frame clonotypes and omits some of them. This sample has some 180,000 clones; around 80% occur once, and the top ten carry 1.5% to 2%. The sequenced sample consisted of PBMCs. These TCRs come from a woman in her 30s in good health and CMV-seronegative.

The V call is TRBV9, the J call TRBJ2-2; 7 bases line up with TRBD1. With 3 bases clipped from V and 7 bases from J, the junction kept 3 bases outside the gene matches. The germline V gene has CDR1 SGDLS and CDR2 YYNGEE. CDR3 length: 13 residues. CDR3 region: CASSGRGRGELFF. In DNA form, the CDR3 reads TGTGCCAGCAGCGGAAGGGGGCGCGGGGAGCTGTTTTTT.

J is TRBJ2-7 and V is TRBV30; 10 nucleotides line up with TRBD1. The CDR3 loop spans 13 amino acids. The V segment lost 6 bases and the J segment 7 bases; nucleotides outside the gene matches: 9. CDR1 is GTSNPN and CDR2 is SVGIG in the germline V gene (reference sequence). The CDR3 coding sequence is TGTGCCTGTACCGGGACAGGGGTGGGAGAGCAGTACTTC. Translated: CACTGTGVGEQYF.

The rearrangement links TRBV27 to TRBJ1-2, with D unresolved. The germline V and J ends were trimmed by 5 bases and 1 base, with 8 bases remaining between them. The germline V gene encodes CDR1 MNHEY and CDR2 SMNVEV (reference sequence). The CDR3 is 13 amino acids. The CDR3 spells CASSPGVNYGYTF. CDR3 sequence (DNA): TGTGCCAGCAGTCCGGGAGTTAACTATGGCTACACCTTC.

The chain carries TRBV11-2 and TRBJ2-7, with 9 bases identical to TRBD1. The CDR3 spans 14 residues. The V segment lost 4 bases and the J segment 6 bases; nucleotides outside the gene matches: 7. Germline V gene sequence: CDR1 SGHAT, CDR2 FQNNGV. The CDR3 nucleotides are TGTGCCAGCAGCTCTCGACAGGGGGTGGGCGAGCAGTACTTC. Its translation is CASSSRQGVGEQYF.

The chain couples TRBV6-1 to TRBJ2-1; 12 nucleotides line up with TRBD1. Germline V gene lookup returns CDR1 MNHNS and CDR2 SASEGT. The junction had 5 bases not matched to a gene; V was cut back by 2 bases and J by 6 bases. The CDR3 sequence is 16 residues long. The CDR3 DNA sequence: TGTGCCAGCAGTGAATGGTGGGACAGGGGGCTCAATGAGCAGTTCTTC. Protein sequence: CASSEWWDRGLNEQFF.

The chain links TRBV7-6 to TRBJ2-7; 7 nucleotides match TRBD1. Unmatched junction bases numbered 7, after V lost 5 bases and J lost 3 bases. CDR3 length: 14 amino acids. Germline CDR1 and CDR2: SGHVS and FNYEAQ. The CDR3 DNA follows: TGTGCCAGCAGCCTTACAGGGACAGTCTACGAGCAGTACTTC. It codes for CASSLTGTVYEQYF.

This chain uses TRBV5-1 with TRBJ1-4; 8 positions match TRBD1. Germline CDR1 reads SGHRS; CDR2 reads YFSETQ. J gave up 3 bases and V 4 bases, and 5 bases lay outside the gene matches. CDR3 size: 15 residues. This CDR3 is CASSPGQGPNEKLFF. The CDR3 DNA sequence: TGCGCCAGCAGCCCCGGACAGGGTCCTAATGAAAAACTGTTTTTT.

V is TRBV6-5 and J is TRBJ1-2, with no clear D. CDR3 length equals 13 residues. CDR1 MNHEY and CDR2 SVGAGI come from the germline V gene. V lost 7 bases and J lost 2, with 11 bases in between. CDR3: CASTLDKNYGYTF. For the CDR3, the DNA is TGTGCCAGCACCCTAGATAAGAACTATGGCTACACCTTC.

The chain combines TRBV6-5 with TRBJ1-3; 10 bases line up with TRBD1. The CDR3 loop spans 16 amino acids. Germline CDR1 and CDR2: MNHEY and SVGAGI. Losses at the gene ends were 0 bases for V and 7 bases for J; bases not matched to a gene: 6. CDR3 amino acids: CASSYSGTGARNTIYF. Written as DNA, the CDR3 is TGTGCCAGCAGTTACTCTGGGACAGGGGCTCGGAACACCATATATTTT.

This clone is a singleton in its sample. Written as DNA, the CDR3 is TGTGCCAGCAGCGAGGGCCTTATCTATGGCTACACCTTC. Protein sequence: CASSEGLIYGYTF. This chain joins TRBV14 and TRBJ1-2; D ambiguous. Looked up from germline, CDR1 is SGHDN and CDR2 is FVKESK. The length of the CDR3 is 13 residues. V was cut by 5 bases and J by 4 bases, with 11 bases left in between.